This entry features one T cell receptor (beta chain) sequence. This clone was recorded many times. Which antigen it targets is not known. Base qualities were left out, and no much larger clone turns up one base away. The data derive from a study of beta chain features in type 1 diabetes (dated by TCRdb to the late 2010s). Context from the whole study: No differences in mean age, gender distribution, total cell number or subset yield were found between patients and healthy donors. Whereas all 28 donors provided naive and central memory subsets, regulatory and stem cell-like memory subsets were isolated from just 8 patients and roughly eight healthy donors. A total of 90 million to 140 million sorted cells were examined across all samples, and RNA yield correlated strongly with the number of cells per subset. In the study, TCRB repertoires of sorted circulating CD4+ T cell subsets from recently diagnosed type 1 diabetes patients were compared with those of matched healthy donors.

Each donor gave one peripheral blood draw, approximately 100 mL on average, collected into heparinised tubes. A BD FACSAria II and a panel including CD45RO, CCR7, CD25, CD127, CD95 and CD27 were used to sort naive, central memory, regulatory and stem cell-like memory CD4+ T cells. A purity above 95% was achieved for all sorted populations. PBMCs were isolated right away by Lymphoprep density gradient centrifugation and were stained directly, without culture. To minimize batch effects, samples were stained and sorted in pairs, one healthy donor with one patient per experiment. All of the isolated RNA was reverse transcribed with the High Capacity cDNA Reverse Transcription Kit, so expressed TCRB transcripts were sequenced. Deep immunoSEQ sequencing was performed on naive, central memory and regulatory T cell samples, with an average of roughly 3.6 million total reads per sample. Sorted cells were lysed in RLT buffer and RNA was extracted with DNase-treated RNeasy Micro or Mini kits, depending on cell number. Each cell subset was processed separately to prevent cross-contamination, with patient and healthy donor samples processed together. The immunoSEQ multiplex PCR was used to amplify TCRB sequences from cDNA, generating 87-bp fragments that spanned the CDR3 region. Sequencing of the amplicons was performed on the Illumina HiSeq platform. As for the authors' bioinformatics: PCR bias was corrected computationally using synthetic template baselines, and reads within Hamming distance 2 were collapsed, with unmergeable singletons discarded. Reads were aligned against IMGT to assign V, D and J genes, CDR3 length and insertions or deletions at six rearrangement sites. Within each subset, clonotype counts were normalized to sorted cell number, and only after that were true diversity and Gini coefficients computed with the tcR R package. The overlap coefficient, calculated on TCRB nucleotide sequences, was used to measure repertoire sharing. The table comes from immuneACCESS by way of TCRdb, which keeps in-frame sequences with V and J called. Part of the clones is missing from these tables; in studies checked, under half for an unresolved V gene and the rest for unknown reasons. The V and J calls and clone size are taken from that table; D and trimming were inferred from the DNA. Here the sample has around 280,000 clones; under 8.5% occur a single time. Over 0.8% of the sample belongs to the ten largest clones.

General conclusions and limits of the study: Because cDNA was sequenced instead of genomic DNA, activated cells with high expression could be over-represented, although the groups did not differ in activation or CD3 levels. Shorter templates might have been favored by PCR, but patient and control samples were amplified and corrected together, so both groups would have been affected equally by any skew. A moderate but significant shortening of TCRB CDR3 length was observed in type 1 diabetes patients in all four CD4+ subsets. Fewer insertions and more nucleotide deletions at VDJ recombination sites were observed in patients with type 1 diabetes, implying thymic rearrangement abnormalities. Naive, central memory and regulatory TCRB repertoires appeared more similar among patients than among healthy donors. HLA sub-analyses involved small numbers of individuals, so any influence of HLA type on TCRB rearrangement remained unresolved.

This sequence originates from a woman under 30 in good health. Sequencing was performed on central memory CD4+ T cells from blood.

The encoded CDR3 is CASSPGQSHNEQFF. The nucleotide sequence reads as follows: TGTGCCAGTAGCCCGGGACAGAGCCACAATGAGCAGTTCTTC. The chain couples TRBV19 to TRBJ2-1, with 7 middle bases fitting TRBD1. Inclusive of the bounding cysteine and phenylalanine, the CDR3 is 14 residues long. Solely the CDR3 DNA is kept, with 42 bases framed from the first base. Here V drops 6 bases and J drops 5 bases, and the junction holds 7 bases not matched to any gene. The germline V gene (reference sequence) provides CDR1 LNHDA and CDR2 SQIVND.